The text below deals with one TCR beta chain. The CDR3 is made up of 17 amino acids. J gave up 8 bases and V 2 bases, and 15 bases lay outside the gene matches. The V gene's germline CDR1 is GTSNPN and CDR2 SVGIG (reference sequence). The data are from a study of blood T cell repertoires in COVID-19. The method was immunoSEQ multiplex PCR; TCRdb's version includes in-frame clones alone and lacks a portion of them. The data contain some 62,000 clones, about 76% of them seen just once; the ten biggest clones take up around 5%. The chain employs TRBV30 and TRBJ1-4; TRBD1 agrees at 9 bases. The sequence came from a human donor in a cohort sampled during active COVID-19. Sequencing was done on a sample of peripheral blood. In DNA form, the CDR3 reads TGTGCCTGGAGTACAAGGGACAGGGAGGGCCCTGGCGAAAAACTGTTTTTT. Amino acids: CAWSTRDREGPGEKLFF.